These T cell receptor beta chains were read from a single sample in a study of T cells in Graves' hyperthyroidism and ophthalmopathy. MiXCR, applied by TCRdb to the multiplex PCR reads, yields one record per CDR3 protein. The repertoire holds 450,000 to 650,000 distinct CDR3 sequences, more than 20% seen once, with about a quarter in the top ten. The sample comprised blood. The receptors come from a young man with Graves' hyperthyroidism. The CDR3 runs from the conserved cysteine through the conserved F or W.

V gene: TRBV19; CDR3 length: 12; J gene: TRBJ1-2; CDR3 protein: CATGQPLYGYTF
V gene: TRBV27; CDR3 length: 13; J gene: TRBJ2-2; CDR3 protein: CASSLQGPGELFF
V gene: TRBV6-1; CDR3 length: 11; J gene: TRBJ2-7; CDR3 protein: CASSDRRGLYF
V gene: TRBV3-1; CDR3 length: 15; J gene: TRBJ2-5; CDR3 protein: CASSQDLGTAGTQYF
V gene: TRBV6-1; CDR3 length: 15; J gene: TRBJ2-7; CDR3 protein: CASSRGWLSSYEQYF
V gene: TRBV6-5; CDR3 length: 13; J gene: TRBJ2-5; CDR3 protein: CASSLLAHETQYF
V gene: TRBV6-2/TRBV6-3; CDR3 length: 18; J gene: TRBJ2-7; CDR3 protein: CASSSTSGGFGLSHEQYF
V gene: TRBV5-4; CDR3 length: 14; J gene: TRBJ1-2; CDR3 protein: CASSLAVSNYGYTF
V gene: TRBV12-3/TRBV12-4; CDR3 length: 15; J gene: TRBJ1-2; CDR3 protein: CASSLDLAAYYGYTF
V gene: TRBV6-5; CDR3 length: 16; J gene: TRBJ1-1; CDR3 protein: CASSYPPGGGYTEASF
V gene: TRBV28; CDR3 length: 15; J gene: TRBJ2-7; CDR3 protein: CASSGSGRSSYEQYF
V gene: TRBV30; CDR3 length: 11; J gene: TRBJ2-7; CDR3 protein: CAWSVQGPQYF
V gene: TRBV19; CDR3 length: 15; J gene: TRBJ1-5; CDR3 protein: CASSLEDRGNQPQHF